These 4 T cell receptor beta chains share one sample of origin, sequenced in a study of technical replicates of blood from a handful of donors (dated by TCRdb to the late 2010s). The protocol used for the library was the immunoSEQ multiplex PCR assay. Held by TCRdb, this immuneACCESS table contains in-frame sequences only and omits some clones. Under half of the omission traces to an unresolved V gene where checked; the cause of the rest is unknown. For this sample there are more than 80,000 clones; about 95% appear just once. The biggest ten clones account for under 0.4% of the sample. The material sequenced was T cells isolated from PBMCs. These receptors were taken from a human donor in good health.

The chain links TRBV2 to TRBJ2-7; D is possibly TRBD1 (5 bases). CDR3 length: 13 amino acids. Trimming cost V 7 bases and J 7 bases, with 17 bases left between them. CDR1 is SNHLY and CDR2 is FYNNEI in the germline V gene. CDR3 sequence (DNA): TGTGCCAGCACCTTAGCCTGGAACAGGGAGCAGTACTTC. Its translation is CASTLAWNREQYF.

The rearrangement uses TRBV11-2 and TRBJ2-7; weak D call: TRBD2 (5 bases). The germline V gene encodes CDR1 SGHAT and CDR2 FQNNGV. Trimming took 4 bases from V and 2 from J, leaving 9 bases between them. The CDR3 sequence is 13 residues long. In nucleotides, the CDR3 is TGTGCCAGCAGCTCCTTGACTACCTACGAGCAGTACTTC. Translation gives CASSSLTTYEQYF. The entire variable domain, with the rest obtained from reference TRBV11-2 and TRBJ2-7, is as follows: EAGVAQSPRYKIIEKRQSVAFWCNPISGHATLYWYQQILGQGPKLLIQFQNNGVVDDSQLPKDRFSAERLKGVDSTLKIQPAKLEDSAVYLCASSSLTTYEQYFGPGTRLTVT.

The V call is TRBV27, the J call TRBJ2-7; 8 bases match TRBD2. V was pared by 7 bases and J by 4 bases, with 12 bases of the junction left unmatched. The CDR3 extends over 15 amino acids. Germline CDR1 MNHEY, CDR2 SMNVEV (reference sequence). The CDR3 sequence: CASTLTGGPLYEQYF. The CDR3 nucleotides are TGTGCCAGCACCTTAACGGGAGGGCCCCTTTACGAGCAGTACTTC.

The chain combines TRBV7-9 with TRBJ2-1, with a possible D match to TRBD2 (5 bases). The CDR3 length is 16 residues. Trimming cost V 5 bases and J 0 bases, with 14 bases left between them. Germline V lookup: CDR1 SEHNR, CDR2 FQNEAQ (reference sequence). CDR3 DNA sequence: TGTGCCAGCAGCCGAGAGGGTAGGGTCTCCTACAATGAGCAGTTCTTC. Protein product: CASSREGRVSYNEQFF.